What follows are 5 T cell receptor beta chains derived from one specimen sequenced in a study of vaccination and CD4 T cells after COVID-19. Treatment in this sample: approximately 9-day PBMC culture with coronavirus spike peptide pools or control peptides (ViraFEST assay). The assay that was used to sequence DNA from cultured CD4+ T cells was the Oncomine TCR Beta short-read assay. MiXCR, run by TCRdb on the PCR reads, gives a single entry per CDR3 protein. Of some 10,000 distinct CDR3 sequences listed, over 55% are singletons. For these receptors, no antigen is known. The sample taken for sequencing was CD4+ T cells from blood, cultured in vitro. These receptors originate from a human donor who had recovered from COVID-19.

This clonotype appeared a few times. V usage is TRBV7-9 and J usage is TRBJ2-2; D gene uncertain. CDR1 is SEHNR, CDR2 FQNEAQ, per germline (reference sequence). The CDR3 runs to 13 residues. V shed 2 bases and J shed 11 bases, with 12 bases lying between them. CDR3 sequence (DNA): TGTGCCAGCAGCTTACTGGGCCCGACCGAGCTGTTTTTT. Translating it yields CASSLLGPTELFF.

This clonotype was observed a handful of times. V gene TRBV27 combines with J gene TRBJ1-2; 8 nucleotides agree with TRBD1. Trimming cost V 4 bases and J 4 bases; bases outside gene matches: 5. The germline V gene has CDR1 MNHEY and CDR2 SMNVEV (reference sequence). The CDR3 sequence is 14 residues long. The chain's CDR3 is CASSSTGGRYGYTF. CDR3 coding DNA: TGTGCCAGCAGTTCTACAGGGGGACGCTATGGCTACACCTTC.

This chain connects TRBV11-2 to TRBJ1-3; 8 positions agree with TRBD1. Per germline, CDR1 SGHAT and CDR2 FQNNGV. The CDR3 has 14 amino acids. The ends lost 5 bases at V and 4 bases at J; junction bases unmatched: 4. The CDR3 is CASSHQGAGNTIYF. DNA for the CDR3: TGTGCCAGCAGCCATCAGGGGGCCGGAAACACCATATATTTT. The whole variable domain, filled in from reference TRBV11-2 and TRBJ1-3, reads EAGVAQSPRYKIIEKRQSVAFWCNPISGHATLYWYQQILGQGPKLLIQFQNNGVVDDSQLPKDRFSAERLKGVDSTLKIQPAKLEDSAVYLCASSHQGAGNTIYFGEGSWLTVV.

This rearrangement joins TRBV6-1 to TRBJ2-3; a weak D match, TRBD1 (6 bases). Germline V gene data show CDR1 as MNHNS and CDR2 as SASEGT. Trimming removed 7 bases from V and 3 bases from J, with 17 bases in between. The length of the CDR3 is 15 residues. The CDR3 DNA sequence: TGTGCCAGCAACCCCGGGACAACACCTACAGATACGCAGTATTTT. Translation gives CASNPGTTPTDTQYF.

The chain is built from TRBV6-5 and TRBJ2-7; D possibly corresponds to TRBD1 (5 bases). Germline V gene sequence: CDR1 MNHEY, CDR2 SVGAGI. Trimming shortened V by 2 bases and J by 5 bases, and 13 bases separated the two germline ends. The CDR3 spans 14 residues. CDR3 region: CASSYPGKEDEQYF. The CDR3 nucleotides read TGTGCCAGCAGTTACCCAGGGAAAGAGGACGAGCAGTACTTC.